There are many counts of the clone carrying this T cell receptor beta chain. Its target is unknown. These data originate in a study of CD8 T cells in ankylosing spondylitis. Researchers built TCR beta libraries using quantitative 5'-RACE with molecular barcodes. TCRdb reprocessed the 5' RACE reads via MiXCR and lists one record per CDR3 protein. Among over 100,000 distinct CDR3 sequences, roughly 7.3% were seen once, and the ten largest hold 12%. Whole-study findings and limits: The clones that were linked to disease were reported to be significantly enriched in matched synovial fluid samples from ankylosing spondylitis patients.

This CDR3 has 18 amino acids. Germline values: CDR1 SGHRS, CDR2 YFSETQ. The ends lost 1 base at V and 1 base at J; junction bases unmatched: 10. The clonotype originates from a male donor with ankylosing spondylitis or in good health (not recorded which). Material for sequencing was blood, either unsorted or a sorted T cell fraction (not recorded which). V gene TRBV5-1 combines with J gene TRBJ2-1; TRBD2 matches at 8 bases. The CDR3, as DNA: TGCGCCAGCAGCTTGACACCTAGCGGGCTAACGTCCTACAATGAGCAGTTCTTC. It codes for CASSLTPSGLTSYNEQFF.